This T cell receptor (beta chain) was sequenced in a study of OX40 agonist ivuxolimab in advanced cancers. About the research overall: Administration of intravenous ivuxolimab to patients occurred every 2 weeks at 0.01 to 10 mg/kg. Patients undergoing dose escalation presented with hepatocellular carcinoma, melanoma, renal cell or head and neck cancer. Prior anti-PD-1, anti-PD-L1 or anti-CTLA-4 therapy did not bar entry, and less than 50% had some.

TCRdb's copy holds only in-frame clones and misses some; the assay was immunoSEQ multiplex PCR. The sample lists roughly 81,000 clones; approximately 93% were seen once. Blood sampling took place at baseline, cycle 4 day 1, and cycle 7 day 1. The source of this sequence is an adult with an advanced solid tumor such as melanoma, head and neck, liver or kidney cancer. The sample here was CD4+ or CD8+ T cells sorted from blood, taken in a trial of the OX40 agonist ivuxolimab.

Written as DNA, the CDR3 is TGCGCCAGCAGCCTCGGGCCAGCGGGAGTATCCGGGGAGCTGTTTTTT. Protein: CASSLGPAGVSGELFF. The chain uses TRBV4-1 and TRBJ2-2; 8 nucleotides match TRBD2. This CDR3 is built from 16 residues. Germline V gene data show CDR1 as MGHRA and CDR2 as YSYEKL. The junction had 10 bases not matched to a gene; V was cut back by 4 bases and J by 6 bases.